This TCR beta chain emerged from a study of cytomegalovirus exposure and HLA in healthy donors. Whole-study results and caveats: A later analysis revealed that TCR association rates differed between HLA loci, peaking at DRB1 and bottoming out at HLA-C. The authors excluded some V segments, including TRBV6-2 and TRBV6-3, as indistinguishable.

The PCR had 60 Vbeta and 13 Jbeta primers. The assay was immunoSEQ multiplex PCR, and TCRdb's table has in-frame clones only and misses some. This sample has about 180,000 clones, with roughly 75% found just once. Of note for this clone: As yet, its antigen is unknown.

Germline-derived CDR1 and CDR2 are MNHNY and SVGAGI (reference sequence). The ends lost 5 bases at V and 2 bases at J; junction bases unmatched: 5. The CDR3 is made up of 16 amino acids. The J gene is TRBJ1-5, the V gene TRBV6-6, with 11 bases matching TRBD1. This receptor was identified in a woman in her 30s in good health and CMV-seronegative. The sample was PBMCs. The CDR3 DNA reads as TGTGCCAGCAGTACCCCGGACAGGGGGCGCAATCAGCCCCAGCATTTT. Its translation: CASSTPDRGRNQPQHF.